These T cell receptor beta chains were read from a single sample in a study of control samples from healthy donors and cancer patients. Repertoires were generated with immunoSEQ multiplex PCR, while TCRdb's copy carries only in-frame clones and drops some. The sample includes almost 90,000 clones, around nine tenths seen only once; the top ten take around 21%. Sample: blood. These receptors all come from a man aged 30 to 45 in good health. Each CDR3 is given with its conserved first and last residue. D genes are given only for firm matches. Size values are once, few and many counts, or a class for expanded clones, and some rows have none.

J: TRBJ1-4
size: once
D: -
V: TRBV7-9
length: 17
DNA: TGTGCCAGCAGCTTAGAGCATTTGGGGGCCCCTAATGAAAAACTGTTTTTT
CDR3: CASSLEHLGAPNEKLFF

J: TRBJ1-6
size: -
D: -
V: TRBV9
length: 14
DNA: TGTGCCAGCGGTAAAGGGGAATATAATTCACCCCTCCACTTT
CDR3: CASGKGEYNSPLHF

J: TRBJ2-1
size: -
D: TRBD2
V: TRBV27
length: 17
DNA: TGTGCCAGCAAGAAAGAACTAGCGGGGGTTCCCTACAATGAGCAGTTCTTC
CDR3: CASKKELAGVPYNEQFF

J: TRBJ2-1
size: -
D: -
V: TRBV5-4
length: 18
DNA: TGTGCCAGCAGCTTGGCCCTCGGACAGGGCGGGGGCTACAATGAGCAGTTCTTC
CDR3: CASSLALGQGGGYNEQFF

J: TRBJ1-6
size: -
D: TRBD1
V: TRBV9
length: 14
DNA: TGTGCCAGCAGCGTAGGACAGGGGGGGTGGTCCCTCCACTTT
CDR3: CASSVGQGGWSLHF

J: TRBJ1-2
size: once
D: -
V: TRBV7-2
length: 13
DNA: TGTGCCAGCAGCTTAGTGGTAGGGGATGGCTACACCTTC
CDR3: CASSLVVGDGYTF

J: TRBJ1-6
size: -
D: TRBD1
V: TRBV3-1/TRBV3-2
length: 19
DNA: TGTGCCAGCAGCCCCAATTTGGGACAGGGGAGTTCCTATAATTCACCCCTCCACTTT
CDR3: CASSPNLGQGSSYNSPLHF

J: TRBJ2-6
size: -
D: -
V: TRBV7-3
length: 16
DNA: TGTGCCAGCAGCATTGACGGTAGCTCTGGGGCCAACGTCCTGACTTTC
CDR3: CASSIDGSSGANVLTF

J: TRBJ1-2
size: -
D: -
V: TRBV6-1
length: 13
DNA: TGTGCCAGCAGTGAAGGGGGAGTAAATGGCTACACCTTC
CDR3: CASSEGGVNGYTF

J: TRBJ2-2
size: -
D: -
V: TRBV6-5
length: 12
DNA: TGTGCCAGCAGAGGGCCCACCGGGGAGCTGTTTTTT
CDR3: CASRGPTGELFF

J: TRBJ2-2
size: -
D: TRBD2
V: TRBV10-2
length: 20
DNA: TGCGCCAGCAGTGAAACCCCCATAAGCGGGGTGTGGGCCAACACCGGGGAGCTGTTTTTT
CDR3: CASSETPISGVWANTGELFF

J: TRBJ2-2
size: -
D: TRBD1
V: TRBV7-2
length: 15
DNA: TGTGCCAGCAGCTCGACAGGGACGAACACCGGGGAGCTGTTTTTT
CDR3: CASSSTGTNTGELFF

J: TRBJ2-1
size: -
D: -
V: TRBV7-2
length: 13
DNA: TGTGCCAGCAGCTTACTCGGGGGCTATGAGCAGTTCTTC
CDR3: CASSLLGGYEQFF

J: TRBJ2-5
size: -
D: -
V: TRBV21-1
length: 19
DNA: TGTGCCAGCAGCAAAGATACTCGAGCGGGAGCCCGTACTGGGGAGACCCAGTACTTC
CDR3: CASSKDTRAGARTGETQYF

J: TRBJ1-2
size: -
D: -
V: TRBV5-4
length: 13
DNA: TGTGCCAGCAGCTTCACACGAAACTATGGCTACACCTTC
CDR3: CASSFTRNYGYTF

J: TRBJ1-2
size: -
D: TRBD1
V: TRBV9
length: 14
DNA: TGTGCCAGCAGCGCTGGGACAGCGAACTATGGCTACACCTTC
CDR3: CASSAGTANYGYTF

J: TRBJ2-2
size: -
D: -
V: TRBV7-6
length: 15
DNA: TGTGCCAGCAGCTTAGAAGGGAGGGGGACCGGGGAGCTGTTTTTT
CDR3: CASSLEGRGTGELFF

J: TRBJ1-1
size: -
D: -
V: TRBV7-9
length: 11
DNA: TGTGCCAGCAGCCGAAACACTGAAGCTTTCTTT
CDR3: CASSRNTEAFF

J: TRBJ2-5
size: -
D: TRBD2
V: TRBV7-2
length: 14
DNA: TGTGCCAGCAGCTTAGTGTCGGGGGAGGGGACCCAGTACTTC
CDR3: CASSLVSGEGTQYF

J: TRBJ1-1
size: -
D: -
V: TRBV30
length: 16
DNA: TGTGCCTGGACCTCTAACGCCATGATGGGGCCCACTGAAGCTTTCTTT
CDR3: CAWTSNAMMGPTEAFF

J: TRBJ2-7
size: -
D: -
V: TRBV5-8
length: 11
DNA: TGTGCCAGCAGCAGGGTTGGTGAGCAGTACTTC
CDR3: CASSRVGEQYF

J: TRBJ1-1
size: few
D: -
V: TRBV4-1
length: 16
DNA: TGCGCCAGCAGCCAAACTCCGGGGGGCCGGAACACTGAAGCTTTCTTT
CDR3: CASSQTPGGRNTEAFF

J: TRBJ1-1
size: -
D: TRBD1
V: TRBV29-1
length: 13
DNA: TGCAGCGTACAAGGACAGGGGCAAACTGAAGCTTTCTTT
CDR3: CSVQGQGQTEAFF

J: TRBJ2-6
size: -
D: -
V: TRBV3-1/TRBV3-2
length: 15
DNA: TGTGCCAGCAGCCAATCGGGTTCTGGGGCCAACGTCCTGACTTTC
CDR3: CASSQSGSGANVLTF

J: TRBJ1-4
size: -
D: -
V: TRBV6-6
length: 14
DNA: TGTGCCAGCAGCCCTTATGCAACTAATGAAAAACTGTTTTTT
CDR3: CASSPYATNEKLFF

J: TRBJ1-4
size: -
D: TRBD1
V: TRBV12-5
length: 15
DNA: TGTGCTAGTGGTTTGGTGACAGGGGGTAATGAAAAACTGTTTTTT
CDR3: CASGLVTGGNEKLFF

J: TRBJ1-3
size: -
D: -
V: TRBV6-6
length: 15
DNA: TGTGCCAGCAGTTACTCGACGGGGGCTGGAAACACCATATATTTT
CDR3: CASSYSTGAGNTIYF

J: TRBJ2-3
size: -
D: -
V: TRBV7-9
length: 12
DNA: TGTGCCAGCAGCTTAGAAACAGATACGCAGTATTTT
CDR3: CASSLETDTQYF

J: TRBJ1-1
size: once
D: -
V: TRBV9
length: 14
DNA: TGTGCCAGCAGCGTAGGTGGTTCGAACACTGAAGCTTTCTTT
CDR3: CASSVGGSNTEAFF

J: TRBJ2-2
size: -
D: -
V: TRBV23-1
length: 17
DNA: TGCGCCAGCAGTCAATCGTGGTCCAGGGGGGAGACCGGGGAGCTGTTTTTT
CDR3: CASSQSWSRGETGELFF

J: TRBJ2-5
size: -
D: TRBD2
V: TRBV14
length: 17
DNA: TGTGCCAGCAGCCAATTCCGGATGATAGCGGGGGGAGAGACCCAGTACTTC
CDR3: CASSQFRMIAGGETQYF

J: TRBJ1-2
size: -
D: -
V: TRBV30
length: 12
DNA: TGTGCCTGGAGCGGCGCGGGCAGCGTTATCACCTTC
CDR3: CAWSGAGSVITF

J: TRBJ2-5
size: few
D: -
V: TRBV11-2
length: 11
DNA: TGTGCCAGCAGCTTAGAGGGGATCCAGTACTTC
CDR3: CASSLEGIQYF

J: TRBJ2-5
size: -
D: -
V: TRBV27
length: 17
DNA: TGTGCCAGCAGTTCACCGGGACTCCTTGGGGCCCAAGAGACCCAGTACTTC
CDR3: CASSSPGLLGAQETQYF

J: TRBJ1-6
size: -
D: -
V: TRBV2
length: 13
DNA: TGTGCCACCTCGGAGGCATCTAGTTCACCCCTCCACTTT
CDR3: CATSEASSSPLHF

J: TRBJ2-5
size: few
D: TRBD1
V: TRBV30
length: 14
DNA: TGTGCCTGGAGCGGAGGGGGACAGGGGGAGACCCAGTACTTC
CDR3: CAWSGGGQGETQYF

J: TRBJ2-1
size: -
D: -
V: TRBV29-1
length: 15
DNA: TGCAGCGTTGGCAGGGGGACTAGAGGCGCGCGGGAGCAGTTCTTC
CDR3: CSVGRGTRGAREQFF

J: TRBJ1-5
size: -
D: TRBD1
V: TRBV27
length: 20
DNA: TGTGCCAGCAGTCCCGCTCCCGGGACAGGGGGCCCCTATAGCAATCAGCCCCAGCATTTT
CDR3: CASSPAPGTGGPYSNQPQHF

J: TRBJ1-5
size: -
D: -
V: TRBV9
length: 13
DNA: TGTGCCAGAGGGGATGGGGGGGATCAGCCCCAGCATTTT
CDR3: CARGDGGDQPQHF

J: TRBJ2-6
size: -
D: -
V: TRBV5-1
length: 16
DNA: TGCGCCAGCAGCTTGGTATCGGGGGCTGGGGCCAACGTCCTGACTTTC
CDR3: CASSLVSGAGANVLTF

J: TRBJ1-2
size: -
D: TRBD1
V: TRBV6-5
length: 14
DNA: TGTGCCAGCAGCCTGGACAGGGGGTCACGGGGCTACACCTTC
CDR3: CASSLDRGSRGYTF

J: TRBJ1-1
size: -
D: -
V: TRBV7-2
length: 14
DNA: TGTGCCAGCAGCCCCCAATCGGGGGAAACTGAAGCTTTCTTT
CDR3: CASSPQSGETEAFF

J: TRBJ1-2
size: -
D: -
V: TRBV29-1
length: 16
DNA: TGCAGCGTTGAAGACCGGGGGGCGGGAGCCAACTATGGCTACACCTTC
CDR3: CSVEDRGAGANYGYTF

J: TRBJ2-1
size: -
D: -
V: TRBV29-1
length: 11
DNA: TGCAGCGGCCAGGAGAGTAATGAGCAGTTCTTC
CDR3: CSGQESNEQFF

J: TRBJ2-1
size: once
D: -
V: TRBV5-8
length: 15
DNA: TGTGCCAGCAGCTTGGGCGGATCCACCTACAATGAGCAGTTCTTC
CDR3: CASSLGGSTYNEQFF

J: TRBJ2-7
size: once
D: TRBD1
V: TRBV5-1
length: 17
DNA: TGCGCCAGCAGCTTGATCCCGGGACAGGGGATTACCTACGAGCAGTACTTC
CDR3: CASSLIPGQGITYEQYF

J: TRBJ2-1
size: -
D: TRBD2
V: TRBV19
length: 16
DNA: TGTGCCAGTAGTGTACAGGGACTAGCTACCTACAATGAGCAGTTCTTC
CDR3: CASSVQGLATYNEQFF

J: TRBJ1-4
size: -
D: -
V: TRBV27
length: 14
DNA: TGTGCCAGCAGTCGGACTCCAACTAATGAAAAACTGTTTTTT
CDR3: CASSRTPTNEKLFF

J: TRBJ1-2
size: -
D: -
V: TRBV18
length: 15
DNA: TGTGCCAGCTCACCCGAACAAGGAGGGCTCTATGGCTACACCTTC
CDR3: CASSPEQGGLYGYTF

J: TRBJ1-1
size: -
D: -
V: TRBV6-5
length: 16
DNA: TGTGCCAGCAGTTACTCGGAGGGCAGGGCGGGCACTGAAGCTTTCTTT
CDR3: CASSYSEGRAGTEAFF

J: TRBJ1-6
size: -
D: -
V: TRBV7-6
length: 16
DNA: TGTGCCAGCAGCGGGAGTGGGGGGATTAATAATTCACCCCTCCACTTT
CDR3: CASSGSGGINNSPLHF

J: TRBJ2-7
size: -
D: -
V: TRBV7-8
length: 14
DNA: TGTGCCAGCAGCTTAGGCGCAGGAGGCTACGAGCAGTACTTC
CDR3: CASSLGAGGYEQYF

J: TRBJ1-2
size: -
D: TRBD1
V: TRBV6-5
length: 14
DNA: TGTGCCAGCAAGGGACAGGGGTGGATCTATGGCTACACCTTC
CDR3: CASKGQGWIYGYTF

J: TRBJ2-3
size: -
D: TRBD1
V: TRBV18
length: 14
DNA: TGTGCCAGCTCCTGGACAGGGAAGGGAGATACGCAGTATTTT
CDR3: CASSWTGKGDTQYF

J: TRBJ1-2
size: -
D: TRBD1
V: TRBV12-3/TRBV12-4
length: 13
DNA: TGTGCCAGCAGTTTCTCAGGGGGGGGTGGCTACACCTTC
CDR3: CASSFSGGGGYTF

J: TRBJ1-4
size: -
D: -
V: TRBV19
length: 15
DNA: TGTGCCAGTTCCCGGGGGGCAGTCTTTAATGAAAAACTGTTTTTT
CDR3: CASSRGAVFNEKLFF

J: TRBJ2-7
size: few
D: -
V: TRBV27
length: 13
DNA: TGTGCCAGCAGCCCCACCGGACAGCCCGAGCAGTACTTC
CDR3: CASSPTGQPEQYF

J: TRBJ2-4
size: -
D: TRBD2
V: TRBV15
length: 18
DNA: TGTGCCACCAGCAGGGCTATTAGCGGGGGTCCTGGCAAAAACATTCAGTACTTC
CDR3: CATSRAISGGPGKNIQYF

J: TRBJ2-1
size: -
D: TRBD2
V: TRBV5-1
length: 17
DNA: TGCGCCAGCAGCGTCCGGCGGCTAGCGGGGGCCTACAATGAGCAGTTCTTC
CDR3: CASSVRRLAGAYNEQFF